This TCR beta chain was found in a study of T cell responses to AZD1222 COVID-19 vaccine. Sequenced by immunoSEQ multiplex PCR; TCRdb stores in-frame clones only, minus some. The sample records tens of thousands of clones, around three quarters being singletons. Germline V gene sequence: CDR1 MDHEN, CDR2 SYDVKM. The CDR3 totals 11 residues. Between the trimmed V and J ends, which lost 5 bases and 7 bases, there was a span of 5 bases. The sequence came from an adult in good health. The chain joins TRBV28 to TRBJ1-4, with D unclear. Here the sequenced sample was peripheral blood, taken on day 0 of AZD1222 vaccination. The CDR3 here is CASSRSEKLFF. CDR3 bases: TGTGCCAGCAGTCGTAGTGAAAAACTGTTTTTT.